The sequence of this TCR beta chain was determined in a study of blood T cell repertoires in COVID-19. The wider study: Both acute and convalescent COVID-19 samples were obtained from the United States, Italy and Spain. PBMCs, B-cell-depleted T cells, or T cells were the source of the cDNA or gDNA that made up the material.

With 4 bases removed from V and 7 bases from J, the gap between germline ends came to 18 bases. The CDR3 spans 14 residues. Germline CDR1 SGHTS, CDR2 YDEGEE. As handled by the study authors: The assay estimated nucleated cells by amplifying reference gene primers. The assay was immunoSEQ multiplex PCR, and TCRdb's table has in-frame clones only and misses some. The V and J calls and clone size are taken from that table; D and trimming were inferred from the DNA. The top ten clones hold about a tenth of a sample with some 93,000 clones, about nine tenths of them seen once. Sequences were obtained from peripheral blood. J is TRBJ2-7 and V is TRBV5-8; D remains unclear. This receptor was taken from a man in his forties or fifties with acute or convalescent COVID-19. CDR3 protein: CASSPSSVTREQYF. CDR3 sequence (DNA): TGTGCCAGCAGCCCGTCAAGTGTTACTCGGGAGCAGTACTTC.